This is a list of T cell receptor beta chains from one sample in a study of regulatory T cells in long-lasting Graves disease. TCRdb fed the multiplex PCR reads into MiXCR, producing one record per CDR3 protein. Of hundreds of thousands of distinct CDR3 sequences in the sample, approximately 15% are singletons; the top ten hold about 7.8%. The same data also contributed to another study, on T cells in Graves' hyperthyroidism and ophthalmopathy.

The sample in question was peripheral blood mononuclear cells (PBMCs), obtained at new diagnosis, from a patient treated with antithyroid drugs. These receptors originate from a woman between 40 and 55 years old with Graves disease. Each CDR3 is given with its conserved first and last residue. Each record gives: J gene, V gene, D gene, clone size, CDR3 DNA, CDR3 protein. The D gene is left open where the match is weak. Clone size is given for some rows only: seen once, a few or many times, or a class if the clone is expanded.

>TRBJ1-1|TRBV7-9|.|.
TGTGCCAGCAGCTCCGGGGGTCGGAACACTGAAGCTTTCTTT
CASSSGGRNTEAFF
>TRBJ2-5|TRBV6-5|.|.
TGTGCCAGCAGTTACTCGAGTCTCAGAACTCAAGAGACCCAGTACTTC
CASSYSSLRTQETQYF
>TRBJ2-7|TRBV12-3/TRBV12-4|.|.
TGTGCCAGCAGCCTCCGGTCGGTAGGGAGGGGGGGCGAGCAGTACTTC
CASSLRSVGRGGEQYF
>TRBJ2-5|TRBV2|TRBD1|many
TGTGCCAGCACCCCCACCGGGACAGCCGAGACCCAGTACTTC
CASTPTGTAETQYF
>TRBJ1-2|TRBV11-2|.|many
TGTGCCAGCAGCTCAGAGACCTATGGCTACACCTTC
CASSSETYGYTF
>TRBJ2-7|TRBV18|.|many
TGTGCCAGCTCACAGACATATTTAGAGGAGCAGTACTTC
CASSQTYLEEQYF
>TRBJ1-1|TRBV15|TRBD1|many
TGTGCCACCACCTCCCGGGACAGGGGTATGAACACTGAAGCTTTCTTT
CATTSRDRGMNTEAFF
>TRBJ2-2|TRBV12-3/TRBV12-4|TRBD2|many
TGTGCCAGCAGTTTATTCAGCGGGGACCGTGTCGGGGAGCTGTTTTTT
CASSLFSGDRVGELFF
>TRBJ2-3|TRBV24-1|.|few
TGTGCCACCAGTGATGAAGATGCGGATACGCAGTATTTT
CATSDEDADTQYF
>TRBJ2-5|TRBV27|TRBD2|many
TGTGCCAGCAGTCTAGCGGCTAACCAAGAGACCCAGTACTTC
CASSLAANQETQYF
>TRBJ2-7|TRBV7-9|.|many
TGTGCCAGCAGCAACCGGGTGAGGTCCTACGAGCAGTACTTC
CASSNRVRSYEQYF
>TRBJ2-7|TRBV30|.|many
TGTGCCTGGACTGGGGGGAGAGCCTACTACGAGCAGTACTTC
CAWTGGRAYYEQYF
>TRBJ1-6|TRBV7-9|.|many
TGTGCCAGCAGCCGAGCCACCGGGACAAGTAATTCACCCCTCCACTTT
CASSRATGTSNSPLHF
>TRBJ2-7|TRBV28|TRBD2|many
TGTGCCAGCAGTTTATTCAGACTAGCGGCCGCCTACGAGCAGTACTTC
CASSLFRLAAAYEQYF
>TRBJ2-2|TRBV2|TRBD2|many
TGTGCCAGCAGTGAAGTAGCGGGAGATAACACCGGGGAGCTGTTTTTT
CASSEVAGDNTGELFF
>TRBJ2-1|TRBV30|TRBD2|many
TGTGCCTGGAGTGCGACCGGGACTAGCGGTAAAAATGAGCAGTTCTTC
CAWSATGTSGKNEQFF
>TRBJ2-5|TRBV19|TRBD1|few
TGTGCCAGTAGTATATTTGGGACAGGGGAATTAGAGACCCAGTACTTC
CASSIFGTGELETQYF
>TRBJ1-1|TRBV7-9|.|many
TGTGCCAGCACCCAACACATGAACACTGAAGCTTTCTTT
CASTQHMNTEAFF
>TRBJ1-3|TRBV19|.|many
TGTGCCAGTAGTATGGGGGACTACAGCTCTGGAAACACCATATATTTT
CASSMGDYSSGNTIYF
>TRBJ2-1|TRBV28|.|many
TGTGCCAGCAGGCGGGATTACAATGAGCAGTTCTTC
CASRRDYNEQFF
>TRBJ1-4|TRBV3-1|TRBD1|.
TGTGCCAGCAGCCAATGGGGGACAGGTGAAAAACTGTTTTTT
CASSQWGTGEKLFF
>TRBJ1-1|TRBV27|TRBD1|many
TGTGCCAGCAGTTTAGCCCTGGACAGGGAGGGGTGGAACACTGAAGCTTTCTTT
CASSLALDREGWNTEAFF
>TRBJ2-3|TRBV6-2/TRBV6-3|.|.
TGTGCCAGCACCCTGCTAGGGGAGGTTGGGATAGATACGCAGTATTTT
CASTLLGEVGIDTQYF
>TRBJ2-7|TRBV5-6|.|many
TGTGCCAGCAGCTTGGGTCCCAAGGACAGCCGAAACCTAGTGCGTGAGCAGTACTTC
CASSLGPKDSRNLVREQYF
>TRBJ2-1|TRBV12-3/TRBV12-4|TRBD1|many
TGTGCCAGCAGTTTTGGTATGGGGGACAGGAGGTGGAATGAGCAGTTCTTC
CASSFGMGDRRWNEQFF
>TRBJ1-4|TRBV13|.|many
TGTGCCAGCAGCTTAGAGGGGGATAATGAAAAACTGTTTTTT
CASSLEGDNEKLFF
>TRBJ2-5|TRBV12-3/TRBV12-4|TRBD2|.
TGTGCCAGCAGTTTTAGGGGGGGACTCGGAACTAGCGGGGAAGGACGGAAGACCCAGTACTTC
CASSFRGGLGTSGEGRKTQYF
>TRBJ2-3|TRBV20-1|TRBD2|many
TGCAGTGCTAGAGGGGAACTAGCGGGAGAGGGCCCCACAGATACGCAGTATTTT
CSARGELAGEGPTDTQYF
>TRBJ2-1|TRBV13|.|many
TGTGCCAGCAGCCTGGGACGGTCCTACAATGAGCAGTTCTTC
CASSLGRSYNEQFF
>TRBJ2-2|TRBV2|.|many
TGTGCCAGCAGGGCCCGGAGCGGAGATTGGGGAAAGGCCGGGGAGCTGTTTTTT
CASRARSGDWGKAGELFF
>TRBJ2-3|TRBV2|TRBD1|many
TGTGCCAGCAGGGGACAGGGGCCCACAGATACGCAGTATTTT
CASRGQGPTDTQYF
>TRBJ1-5|TRBV19|.|few
TGTGCCAGTAATTCAGGACAGCGGGATCAGCCCCAGCATTTT
CASNSGQRDQPQHF
>TRBJ2-1|TRBV9|.|many
TGTGCCAGCAGCGTAGTCCCTAGCCGGCCCATGGGTGAGCAGTTCTTC
CASSVVPSRPMGEQFF
>TRBJ1-1|TRBV7-9|TRBD1|many
TGTGCCAGCAGCTTGGACAGGGGAATGAACACTGAAGCTTTCTTT
CASSLDRGMNTEAFF
>TRBJ2-6|TRBV20-1|.|few
TGCAGTGCCCCTAGACTCGACTCTGGGGCCAACGTCCTGACTTTC
CSAPRLDSGANVLTF
>TRBJ2-4|TRBV11-2|TRBD1|many
TGTGCCAGCAGCCACGAGACAGGGTCGAACATTCAGTACTTC
CASSHETGSNIQYF
>TRBJ2-7|TRBV13|.|few
TGTGCCAGCACCTTCAGAACAAGCCCGGAGCCGGGGGAGCAGTACTTC
CASTFRTSPEPGEQYF
>TRBJ1-1|TRBV7-2|.|.
TGTGCCAGCAGCTTACCGGGGACCCCCGGTGAAGCTTTCTTT
CASSLPGTPGEAFF
>TRBJ1-3|TRBV11-2|TRBD1|few
TGTGCCAGCAGCTCGGGACAGCCTGGAAACACCATATATTTT
CASSSGQPGNTIYF
>TRBJ2-2|TRBV11-2|TRBD2|few
TGTGCCAGCAGCCGTATGTTGGGCGGGAGTCGGTCCACCGGGGAGCTGTTTTTT
CASSRMLGGSRSTGELFF
>TRBJ2-6|TRBV30|.|.
TGTGCCTGGAATGATGGGGCCAACGTCCTGACTTTC
CAWNDGANVLTF
>TRBJ1-2|TRBV12-3/TRBV12-4|.|many
TGTGCCAGCAGTTTAAGGACGGAGTATGGCTACACCTTC
CASSLRTEYGYTF
>TRBJ2-3|TRBV28|TRBD1|many
TGTGCCAGCAGGGGGACAGAGGCCGGGTTGGAGCAGTATTTT
CASRGTEAGLEQYF
>TRBJ2-4|TRBV15|.|many
TGTGCCACCAGCAGACCTCTCGTAGAGGGGAACATTCAGTACTTC
CATSRPLVEGNIQYF
>TRBJ2-7|TRBV12-5|.|many
TGTGCTAGTGGTGGACGAAAGGGATCCTCCTACGAGCAGTACTTC
CASGGRKGSSYEQYF
>TRBJ2-1|TRBV6-2/TRBV6-3|TRBD1|once
TGTGCCAGCATACTCGGACAGGGGTACAATGAGCAGTTCTTC
CASILGQGYNEQFF
>TRBJ1-6|TRBV19|TRBD1|.
TGTGCCAGTAGTATGGTCCCCCGACAGGGATATAATTCACCCCTCCACTTT
CASSMVPRQGYNSPLHF
>TRBJ2-1|TRBV7-8|TRBD2|many
TGTGCCAGCAGCTTAGCGGGGGACTACCCCCCTTTATACAATGAGCAGTTCTTC
CASSLAGDYPPLYNEQFF
>TRBJ1-1|TRBV12-3/TRBV12-4|TRBD1|many
TGTGCCAGCAGTTTACCCGGGACAGGAGGGATGAACACTGAAGCTTTCTTT
CASSLPGTGGMNTEAFF
>TRBJ2-7|TRBV20-1|.|.
TGCAGTGCTAGCCGGGCGGACGTCGCCTACGAGCAGTACTTC
CSASRADVAYEQYF
>TRBJ2-3|TRBV29-1|.|few
TGCAGCGTCCCGACTGGGGCATCCGATACGCAGTATTTT
CSVPTGASDTQYF
>TRBJ2-2|TRBV7-9|.|.
TGTGCCAGCAGCCCCCAGGGGCTTAATACCGGGGAGCTGTTTTTT
CASSPQGLNTGELFF
>TRBJ1-6|TRBV2|.|many
TGTGCCAGCAGTGATGGGGGAAATTCACCCCTCCACTTT
CASSDGGNSPLHF
>TRBJ2-2|TRBV2|.|many
TGTGCCAGCAGTGATTTCTCGACCGGGGAGCTGTTTTTT
CASSDFSTGELFF